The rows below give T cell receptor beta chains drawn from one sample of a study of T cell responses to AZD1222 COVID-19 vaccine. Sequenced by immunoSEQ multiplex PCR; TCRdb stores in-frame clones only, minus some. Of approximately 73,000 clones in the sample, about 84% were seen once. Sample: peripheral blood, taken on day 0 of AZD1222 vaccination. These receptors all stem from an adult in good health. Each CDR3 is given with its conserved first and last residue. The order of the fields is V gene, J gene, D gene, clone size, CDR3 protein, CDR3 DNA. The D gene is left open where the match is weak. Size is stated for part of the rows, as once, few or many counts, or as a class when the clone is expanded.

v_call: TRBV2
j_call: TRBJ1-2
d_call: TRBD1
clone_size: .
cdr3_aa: CASSVVRGPTNYGYTF
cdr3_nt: TGTGCCAGCAGTGTGGTTAGGGGGCCCACTAACTATGGCTACACCTTC

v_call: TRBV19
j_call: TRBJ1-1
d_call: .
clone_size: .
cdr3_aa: CASSMGRETEAFF
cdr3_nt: TGTGCCAGTAGTATGGGTAGGGAAACTGAAGCTTTCTTT

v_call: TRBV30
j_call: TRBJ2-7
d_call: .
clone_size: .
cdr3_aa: CAWSVWGHEQYF
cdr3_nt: TGTGCCTGGAGTGTATGGGGGCACGAGCAGTACTTC

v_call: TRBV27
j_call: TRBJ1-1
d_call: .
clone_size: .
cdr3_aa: CASSPSDLGRRAFF
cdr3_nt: TGTGCCAGCAGCCCTTCGGACCTAGGTCGTAGGGCTTTCTTT

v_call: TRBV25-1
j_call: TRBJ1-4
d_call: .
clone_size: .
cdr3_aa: CASMGVSNEKLFF
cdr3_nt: TGTGCCAGCATGGGGGTGTCTAATGAAAAACTGTTTTTT

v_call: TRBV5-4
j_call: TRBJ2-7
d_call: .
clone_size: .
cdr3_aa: CASTIPPGEQYF
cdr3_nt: TGTGCCAGCACCATCCCTCCGGGCGAGCAGTACTTC

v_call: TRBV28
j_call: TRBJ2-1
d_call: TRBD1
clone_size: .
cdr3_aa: CASSITGTGLNEQFF
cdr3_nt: TGTGCCAGCAGTATTACCGGGACAGGGCTTAATGAGCAGTTCTTC

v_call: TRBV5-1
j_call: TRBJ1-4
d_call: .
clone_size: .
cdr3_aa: CASSRGQGSEKLFF
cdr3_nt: TGCGCCAGCTCGCGCGGGCAGGGGAGCGAAAAACTGTTTTTT

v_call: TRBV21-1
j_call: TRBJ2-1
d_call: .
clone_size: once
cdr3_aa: CASSPRQGPYNEQFF
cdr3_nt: TGTGCCAGCAGCCCTCGACAGGGACCCTACAATGAGCAGTTCTTC

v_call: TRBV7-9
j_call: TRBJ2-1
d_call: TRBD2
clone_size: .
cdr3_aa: CASSQREGRNNEQFF
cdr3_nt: TGTGCCAGCAGCCAGAGGGAGGGGAGAAACAATGAGCAGTTCTTC

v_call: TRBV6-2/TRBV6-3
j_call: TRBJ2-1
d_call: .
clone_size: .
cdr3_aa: CASSYRRGDARAADEQFF
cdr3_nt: TGTGCCAGCAGTTACCGTCGCGGGGACGCGCGAGCGGCCGATGAGCAGTTCTTC

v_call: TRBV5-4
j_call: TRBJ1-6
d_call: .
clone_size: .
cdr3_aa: CASSFWVGSPLHF
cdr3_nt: TGTGCCAGCAGCTTCTGGGTGGGTTCACCCCTCCACTTT

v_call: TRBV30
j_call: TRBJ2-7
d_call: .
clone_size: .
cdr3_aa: CASKQDYEQYF
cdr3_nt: TGTGCCTCAAAACAGGATTACGAGCAGTACTTC

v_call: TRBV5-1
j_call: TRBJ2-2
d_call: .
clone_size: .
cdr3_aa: CASSEIGTGELFF
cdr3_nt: TGCGCCAGCAGCGAGATCGGCACCGGGGAGCTGTTTTTT

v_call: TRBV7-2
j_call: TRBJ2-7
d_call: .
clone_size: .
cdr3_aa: CASSSGPIYEQYF
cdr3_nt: TGTGCCAGCAGCTCGGGACCGATTTACGAGCAGTACTTC

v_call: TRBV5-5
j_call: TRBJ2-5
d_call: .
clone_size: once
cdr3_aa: CASSPRTQETQYF
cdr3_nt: TGTGCCAGCAGCCCAAGGACCCAAGAGACCCAGTACTTC

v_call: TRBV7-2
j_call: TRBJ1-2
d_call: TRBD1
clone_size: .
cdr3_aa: CASSLTRQGDFYTF
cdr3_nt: TGTGCCAGCAGCTTAACAAGACAGGGGGACTTCTACACCTTC

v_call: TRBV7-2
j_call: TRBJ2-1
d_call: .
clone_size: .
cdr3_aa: CASSLDYGGNEQFF
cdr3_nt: TGTGCCAGCAGCTTAGATTACGGGGGCAATGAGCAGTTCTTC

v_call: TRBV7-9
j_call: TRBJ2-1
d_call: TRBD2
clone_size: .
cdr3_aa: CASSFPLRGGPSSNEQFF
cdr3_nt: TGTGCCAGCAGCTTCCCGTTGCGGGGGGGGCCCTCGAGCAATGAGCAGTTCTTC

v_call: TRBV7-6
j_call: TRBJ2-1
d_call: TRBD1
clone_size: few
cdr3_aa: CASSLRRGGQGDDNEQFF
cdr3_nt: TGTGCCAGCAGCTTACGACGGGGAGGACAGGGTGACGACAATGAGCAGTTCTTC

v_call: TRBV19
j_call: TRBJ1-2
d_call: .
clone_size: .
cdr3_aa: CASSMVIGPSFGGYTF
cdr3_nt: TGTGCCAGTAGTATGGTTATTGGACCGAGCTTTGGAGGCTACACCTTC

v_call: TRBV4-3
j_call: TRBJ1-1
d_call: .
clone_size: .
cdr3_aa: CASSQVRQNTEAFF
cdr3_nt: TGCGCCAGCAGCCAAGTTCGACAGAACACTGAAGCTTTCTTT

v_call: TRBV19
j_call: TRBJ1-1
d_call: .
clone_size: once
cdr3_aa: CASSRGGLNTEAFF
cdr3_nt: TGTGCCAGTAGTCGAGGGGGGCTCAACACTGAAGCTTTCTTT

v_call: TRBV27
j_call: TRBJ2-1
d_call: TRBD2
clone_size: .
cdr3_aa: CASSLGTSGGNEQFF
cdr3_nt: TGTGCCAGCAGTTTGGGGACTAGCGGGGGGAATGAGCAGTTCTTC

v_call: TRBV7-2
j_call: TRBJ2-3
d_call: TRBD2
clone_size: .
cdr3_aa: CASSPVGLAGDTQYF
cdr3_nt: TGTGCCAGCAGCCCCGTAGGACTAGCGGGGGATACGCAGTATTTT

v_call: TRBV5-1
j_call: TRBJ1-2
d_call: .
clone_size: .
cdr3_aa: CASSLDQGNDGYTF
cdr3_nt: TGCGCCAGCAGCTTGGACCAGGGTAACGATGGCTACACCTTC

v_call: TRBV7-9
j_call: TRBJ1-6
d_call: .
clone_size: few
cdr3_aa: CASSLVTGSGSPLHF
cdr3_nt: TGTGCCAGCAGCTTAGTCACAGGTTCCGGTTCACCCCTCCACTTT

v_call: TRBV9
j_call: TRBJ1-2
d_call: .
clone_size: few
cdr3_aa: CASSANIPDIDYGYTF
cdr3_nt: TGTGCCAGCAGCGCCAACATTCCAGACATAGACTATGGCTACACCTTC

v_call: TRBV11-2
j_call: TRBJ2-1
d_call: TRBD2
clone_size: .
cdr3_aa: CASREAGTSGYNEQFF
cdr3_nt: TGTGCCAGCAGAGAAGCGGGGACTAGCGGCTACAATGAGCAGTTCTTC

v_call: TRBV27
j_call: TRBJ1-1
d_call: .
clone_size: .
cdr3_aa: CASSRASGYTEAFF
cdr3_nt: TGTGCCAGCAGCCGAGCGTCGGGGTACACTGAAGCTTTCTTT

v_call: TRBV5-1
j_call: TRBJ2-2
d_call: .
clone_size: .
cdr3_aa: CASSQGRSNTGELFF
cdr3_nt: TGCGCCAGCAGCCAGGGACGGTCGAACACCGGGGAGCTGTTTTTT

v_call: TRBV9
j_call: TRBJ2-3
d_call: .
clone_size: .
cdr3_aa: CASKGAGDTQYF
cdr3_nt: TGTGCCAGCAAAGGGGCGGGAGATACGCAGTATTTT

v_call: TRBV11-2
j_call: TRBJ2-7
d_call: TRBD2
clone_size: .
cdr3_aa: CASSTRAGGVYEQYF
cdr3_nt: TGTGCCAGCAGCACCCGAGCCGGGGGGGTCTACGAGCAGTACTTC

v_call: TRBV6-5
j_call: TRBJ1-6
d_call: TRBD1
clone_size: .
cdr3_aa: CASSYSQGSNSPLHF
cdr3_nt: TGTGCCAGCAGTTACTCACAGGGGTCCAATTCACCCCTCCACTTT

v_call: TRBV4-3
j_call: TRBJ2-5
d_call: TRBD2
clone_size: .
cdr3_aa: CASSQEGLAVSPETQYF
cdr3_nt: TGCGCCAGCAGCCAAGAGGGACTAGCGGTCTCCCCGGAGACCCAGTACTTC

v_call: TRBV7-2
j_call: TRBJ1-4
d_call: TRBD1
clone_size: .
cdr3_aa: CASSTGQGNEKLFF
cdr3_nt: TGTGCCAGCAGCACGGGACAGGGGAATGAAAAACTGTTTTTT

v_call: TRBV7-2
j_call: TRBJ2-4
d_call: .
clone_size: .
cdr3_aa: CASSLRGIAKNIQYF
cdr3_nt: TGTGCCAGCAGCTTACGGGGGATAGCCAAAAACATTCAGTACTTC

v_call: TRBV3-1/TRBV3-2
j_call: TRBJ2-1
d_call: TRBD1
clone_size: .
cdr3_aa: CASSRTGQGARNEQFF
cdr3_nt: TGTGCCAGCAGCCGCACGGGACAGGGGGCTCGCAATGAGCAGTTCTTC

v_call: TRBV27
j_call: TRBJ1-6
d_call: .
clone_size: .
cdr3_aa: CASSFSQTYNSPLHF
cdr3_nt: TGTGCCAGCAGTTTCTCACAGACTTATAATTCACCCCTCCACTTT

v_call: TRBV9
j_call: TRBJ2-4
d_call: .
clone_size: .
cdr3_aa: CASESPGNIQYF
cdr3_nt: TGTGCCAGTGAGAGCCCGGGGAACATTCAGTACTTC

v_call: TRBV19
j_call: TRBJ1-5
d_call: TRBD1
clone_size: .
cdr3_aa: CASRGGQAGYSNQPQHF
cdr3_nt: TGTGCCAGTAGAGGAGGACAGGCTGGGTATAGCAATCAGCCCCAGCATTTT

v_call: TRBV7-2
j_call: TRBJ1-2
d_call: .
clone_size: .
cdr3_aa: CASSRPGQIYGYTF
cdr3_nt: TGTGCCAGCAGCCGCCCCGGACAGATCTATGGCTACACCTTC

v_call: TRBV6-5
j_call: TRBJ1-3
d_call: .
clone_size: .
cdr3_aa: CASTRRNSGNTIYF
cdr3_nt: TGTGCCAGCACCCGCCGTAACTCTGGAAACACCATATATTTT

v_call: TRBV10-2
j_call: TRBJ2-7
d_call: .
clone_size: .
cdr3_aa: CASTGTFVLSAYEQYF
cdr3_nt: TGCGCCAGCACCGGGACATTTGTTTTGTCAGCCTACGAGCAGTACTTC

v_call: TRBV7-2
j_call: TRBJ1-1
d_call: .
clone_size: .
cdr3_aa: CASSLNAGSPMNTEAFF
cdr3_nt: TGTGCCAGCAGCTTAAATGCGGGCAGCCCCATGAACACTGAAGCTTTCTTT

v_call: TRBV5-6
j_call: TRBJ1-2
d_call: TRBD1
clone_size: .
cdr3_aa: CASRRGRNGYTF
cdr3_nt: TGTGCCAGCAGAAGGGGGCGGAATGGCTACACCTTC

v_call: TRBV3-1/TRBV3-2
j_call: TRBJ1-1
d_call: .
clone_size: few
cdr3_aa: CASSFDGGGAEAFF
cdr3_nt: TGTGCCAGCAGCTTCGACGGAGGCGGGGCTGAAGCTTTCTTT

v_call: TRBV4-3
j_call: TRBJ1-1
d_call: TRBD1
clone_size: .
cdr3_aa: CASSHNRGNTEAFF
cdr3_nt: TGCGCCAGCAGCCACAACAGGGGTAACACTGAAGCTTTCTTT

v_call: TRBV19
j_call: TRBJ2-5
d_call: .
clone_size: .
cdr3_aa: CASSRGNRGSETQYF
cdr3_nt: TGTGCCAGTAGTAGGGGGAACCGGGGGAGTGAGACCCAGTACTTC

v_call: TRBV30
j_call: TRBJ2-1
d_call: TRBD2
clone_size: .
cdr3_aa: CAWSGGRSTTSGGPNEQFF
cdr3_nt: TGTGCCTGGAGTGGGGGTCGGTCGACGACTAGCGGGGGCCCCAATGAGCAGTTCTTC

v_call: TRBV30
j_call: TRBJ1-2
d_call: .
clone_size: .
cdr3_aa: CAWSVPWGGYGYTF
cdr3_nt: TGTGCCTGGAGCGTCCCGTGGGGGGGTTATGGCTACACCTTC

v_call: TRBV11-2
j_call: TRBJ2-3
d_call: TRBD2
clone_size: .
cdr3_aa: CASSLGSGKDTQYF
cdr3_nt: TGTGCCAGCAGCTTAGGCAGCGGGAAAGATACGCAGTATTTT

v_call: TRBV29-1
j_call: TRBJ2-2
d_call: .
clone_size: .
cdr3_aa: CSVGARGNTGELFF
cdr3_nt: TGCAGCGTTGGAGCGAGGGGAAACACCGGGGAGCTGTTTTTT